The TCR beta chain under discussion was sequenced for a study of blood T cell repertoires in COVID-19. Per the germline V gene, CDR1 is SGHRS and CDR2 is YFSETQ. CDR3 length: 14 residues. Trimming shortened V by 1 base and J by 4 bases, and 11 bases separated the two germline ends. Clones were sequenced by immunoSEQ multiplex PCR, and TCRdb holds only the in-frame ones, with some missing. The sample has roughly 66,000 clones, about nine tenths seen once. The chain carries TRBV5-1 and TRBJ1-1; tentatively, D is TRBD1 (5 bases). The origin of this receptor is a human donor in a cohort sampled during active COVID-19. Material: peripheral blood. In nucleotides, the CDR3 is TGCGCCAGCAGCTTGCAGGGATCGAGCACTGAAGCTTTCTTT. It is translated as CASSLQGSSTEAFF.